There are a few counts of the clone carrying this TCR beta chain. Its matching antigen is unknown. Library preparation for TCR beta used quantitative 5'-RACE with molecular barcodes. TCRdb re-analysed the 5' RACE reads in MiXCR, keeping a single row per CDR3 protein. In the table there are under 250,000 distinct CDR3 sequences, 32% of which are singletons. This entry is derived from a study of CD8 T cells in ankylosing spondylitis. The study's findings and limits: What seemed typical of ankylosing spondylitis blood was a TCR beta motif built from about eight highly homologous variants. CD8+ by phenotype, disease-linked clones were relatively rare in peripheral blood.

The CDR3 loop spans 16 amino acids. Germline loops: CDR1 MNHNS, CDR2 SASEGT. J gave up 5 bases and V 5 bases, and 13 bases lay outside the gene matches. This TCR derives from a male donor with ankylosing spondylitis or in good health (not recorded which). The sequencing input was blood, either unsorted or a sorted T cell fraction (not recorded which). The gene calls are TRBV6-1 and TRBJ2-5, with 8 bases aligning to TRBD1. CDR3 in DNA: TGTGCCAGCAGTCTAACCGGGACAGGAGGAGGGGAGACCCAGTACTTC. This codes for CASSLTGTGGGETQYF.